A selection of T cell receptor beta chains follows, all from one sample in a study of T cell responses to AZD1222 COVID-19 vaccine. This table comes from immunoSEQ multiplex PCR, and its TCRdb copy is limited to in-frame clones, with some not included. The data show some 150,000 clones, 85% to 95% seen once. The sequences come from peripheral blood, collected 28 days after the second AZD1222 dose. Receptors originate from an adult who received the AZD1222 COVID-19 vaccine. CDR3s include the opening cysteine and the closing phenylalanine or tryptophan. The order of the fields is CDR3 length, D gene, J gene, clone size, V gene, CDR3 DNA, CDR3 protein. A D gene is named only where the DNA matches it firmly. For some rows the clone size is stated as once, few or many, or as a class when expanded; others skip it.

>16|TRBD2|TRBJ2-2|.|TRBV5-4
TGTGCCAGCAGCTTGGTTAGCGGGAGGGGGACCGGGGAGCTGTTTTTT
CASSLVSGRGTGELFF
>16|TRBD1|TRBJ1-1|.|TRBV25-1
TGTGCCAGCAGTGCCCGACAGGGGAAGGGGAACACTGAAGCTTTCTTT
CASSARQGKGNTEAFF
>15|.|TRBJ2-1|.|TRBV6-4
TGTGCCAGCAGTGATAGAGACGGCTCCTACAATGAGCAGTTCTTC
CASSDRDGSYNEQFF
>14|.|TRBJ1-4|.|TRBV7-2
TGTGCCAGCAGAAGGGGCGGATCTAATGAAAAACTGTTTTTT
CASRRGGSNEKLFF
>13|.|TRBJ2-2|.|TRBV5-6
TGTGCCAGCAGCTTTTCGAGGGCCGGGGAGCTGTTTTTT
CASSFSRAGELFF
>13|.|TRBJ2-5|.|TRBV4-1
TGCGCCAGCAGCCATCTAGGCCAAGAGACCCAGTACTTC
CASSHLGQETQYF
>14|TRBD2|TRBJ2-3|.|TRBV27
TGTGCCAGCAAACGAGCGGGGGGCACAGATACGCAGTATTTT
CASKRAGGTDTQYF
>13|.|TRBJ1-4|.|TRBV9
TGTGCCAGCAGCCTCCAGGGCTGGGGAAAACTGTTTTTT
CASSLQGWGKLFF
>14|TRBD1|TRBJ1-2|.|TRBV6-5
TGTGCCAGCAGTCAGGACAGGGGGCTAGTTGGCTACACCTTC
CASSQDRGLVGYTF
>15|.|TRBJ1-5|.|TRBV9
TGTGCCAGCAGCGTAGATGCCCGGCCTAATCAGCCCCAGCATTTT
CASSVDARPNQPQHF
>16|TRBD2|TRBJ2-1|few|TRBV7-9
TGTGCCAGCAGCTTCGTTGCGGGAGGGAACTACGATGAGCAGTTCTTC
CASSFVAGGNYDEQFF
>13|.|TRBJ1-1|.|TRBV25-1
TGTGCCACCATCATCGCCGGTGGCACTGAAGCTTTCTTT
CATIIAGGTEAFF
>17|TRBD1|TRBJ2-7|.|TRBV9
TGTGCCAGCAGCCCCCGAGTTGCAGGACAGGGATTCTCCGAGCAGTACTTC
CASSPRVAGQGFSEQYF
>14|TRBD1|TRBJ2-7|.|TRBV9
TGTGCCAGCAGTCCAGGGGGATCACTCTACGAGCAGTACTTC
CASSPGGSLYEQYF
>16|.|TRBJ1-4|.|TRBV18
TGTGCCAGCTCACCAACCCGGCAGGGCTCAAATGAAAAACTGTTTTTT
CASSPTRQGSNEKLFF
>15|.|TRBJ1-2|.|TRBV30
TGTGCCTGGAGTAATCTGGGGTTAGCTAACTATGGCTACACCTTC
CAWSNLGLANYGYTF
>13|.|TRBJ1-6|.|TRBV28
TGTGCCAGCAGCCGGAGGGGTAGTGTGCCCCTCCACTTT
CASSRRGSVPLHF
>20|TRBD2|TRBJ2-3|.|TRBV5-1
TGCGCCAGCAGCCCGGCCCCATGGACTAGCTGGCGCACTGAAGGGGATACGCAGTATTTT
CASSPAPWTSWRTEGDTQYF
>14|.|TRBJ1-1|.|TRBV5-4
TGTGCCAGCAGCGGGCGAGGGAGAGGCACTGAAGCTTTCTTT
CASSGRGRGTEAFF
>14|TRBD2|TRBJ2-5|.|TRBV2
TGTGCCAGCAGTCCGGGGACTACCAAAGAGACCCAGTACTTC
CASSPGTTKETQYF
>15|.|TRBJ1-4|.|TRBV2
TGTGCCAGCAGCGCCCGGACAGCTTTTAATGAAAAACTGTTTTTT
CASSARTAFNEKLFF
>16|.|TRBJ1-1|.|TRBV18
TGTGCCAGCTCACCGACGGTACAAACCCGGAACACTGAAGCTTTCTTT
CASSPTVQTRNTEAFF
>16|TRBD2|TRBJ2-3|once|TRBV3-1/TRBV3-2
TGTGCCAGCAGCCTGCTTGGCGGGGGTAGCACAGATACGCAGTATTTT
CASSLLGGGSTDTQYF
>16|.|TRBJ2-2|.|TRBV18
TGTGCCAGCTCACCACTTCCTAGGAGCGGGACCGGGGAGCTGTTTTTT
CASSPLPRSGTGELFF
>17|TRBD1|TRBJ2-7|.|TRBV3-1/TRBV3-2
TGTGCCAGCAGCCAAGGTCATTTAGGACAGGCCCGCTACGAGCAGTACTTC
CASSQGHLGQARYEQYF
>14|TRBD2|TRBJ2-1|once|TRBV6-5
TGTGCCAGCAGTCCGACAGCGGGAGGAAATGAGCAGTTCTTC
CASSPTAGGNEQFF
>13|.|TRBJ1-3|.|TRBV11-2
TGTGCCAGCAGCTTGAGCAGCCGAAACACCATATATTTT
CASSLSSRNTIYF
>19|TRBD2|TRBJ2-3|.|TRBV4-1
TGCGCCAGCAGCCAACCTAGGACTAGCCGGGCTTGGGTTACAGATACGCAGTATTTT
CASSQPRTSRAWVTDTQYF
>19|TRBD1|TRBJ1-5|.|TRBV7-9
TGTGCCAGCAGCTTAGCTGGGGGACAGGGGGCGAATAGCAATCAGCCCCAGCATTTT
CASSLAGGQGANSNQPQHF
>12|.|TRBJ2-7|.|TRBV28
TGTGCCAGCGGGGCGGCCACTTACGAGCAGTACTTC
CASGAATYEQYF
>15|TRBD1|TRBJ2-7|.|TRBV10-3
TGTGCCATCAGTGAGTCACCGGGACAGGGGAGCCTTGAGTACTTC
CAISESPGQGSLEYF
>13|.|TRBJ2-7|few|TRBV2
TGTGCCAGCCGAGAAGGGATCTCCTACGAGCAGTACTTC
CASREGISYEQYF
>14|.|TRBJ1-5|once|TRBV3-1/TRBV3-2
TGTGCCAGCAGTCGGAGCCAGGGAAATCAGCCCCAGCATTTT
CASSRSQGNQPQHF
>11|.|TRBJ1-5|.|TRBV12-3/TRBV12-4
TGTGCCAGCAGTTTCCGGGGGCCCCAGCATTTT
CASSFRGPQHF
>16|.|TRBJ2-4|.|TRBV5-5
TGTGCCAGCAGCGAAACGGTATCTAGCGTAAAAAACATTCAGTACTTC
CASSETVSSVKNIQYF
>15|.|TRBJ1-5|.|TRBV18
TGTGCCAGCTCACCACAGGGGCTCGGCAATCAGCCCCAGCATTTT
CASSPQGLGNQPQHF
>16|.|TRBJ1-6|.|TRBV6-5
TGTGCCAGCAGTTACTCGAGCCTCACGGGGAATTCACCCCTCCACTTT
CASSYSSLTGNSPLHF
>14|TRBD1|TRBJ1-6|once|TRBV19
TGTGCCAGTGGTTTGGACAGGGGTTATTCACCCCTCCACTTT
CASGLDRGYSPLHF
>14|.|TRBJ2-2|.|TRBV5-1
TGCGCCAGCAGACTGGAAGGGGGAACCGGGGAGCTGTTTTTT
CASRLEGGTGELFF
>15|.|TRBJ2-1|.|TRBV2
TGTGCCAGCAGTGAAGGGAGGGGTTCCTACAATGAGCAGTTCTTC
CASSEGRGSYNEQFF
>13|TRBD2|TRBJ2-3|few|TRBV2
TGTGCCACACAGCGGGGCCCGCAGGGTACGCAGTATTTT
CATQRGPQGTQYF
>15|TRBD2|TRBJ2-1|.|TRBV6-4
TGTGCCAGCGCGAGCCTAGCGGGGGGGTACAATGAGCAGTTCTTC
CASASLAGGYNEQFF
>14|TRBD1|TRBJ2-5|.|TRBV2
TGTGCCGCCCGACGGGACAGGCCGCAAGAGACCCAGTACTTC
CAARRDRPQETQYF
>15|.|TRBJ1-2|once|TRBV6-5
TGTGCCAGCAGTTACTCGCGGCTGGGGCTCTATGGCTACACCTTC
CASSYSRLGLYGYTF
>17|TRBD2|TRBJ2-3|once|TRBV3-1/TRBV3-2
TGTGCCAGCAGCCAGCCGGATGGACTAGCGGCCACAGATACGCAGTATTTT
CASSQPDGLAATDTQYF
>14|.|TRBJ2-7|.|TRBV6-5
TGTGCCAGCAGTTACCAAACAGGGCCCTACGAGCAGTACTTC
CASSYQTGPYEQYF
>13|TRBD1|TRBJ1-2|.|TRBV7-9
TGTGCCAGCAGAGGGACAGGAGGTTATGGCTACACCTTC
CASRGTGGYGYTF
>16|.|TRBJ1-1|.|TRBV28
TGTGCCAGCAGTTTTAGGCCAGGGGCAGTTGAGACTGAAGCTTTCTTT
CASSFRPGAVETEAFF
>11|.|TRBJ2-7|.|TRBV7-2
TGTGCCAGCAGCTTAGACTACGAGCAGTACTTC
CASSLDYEQYF
>15|TRBD2|TRBJ2-1|.|TRBV14
TGTGCCAGCAGCCAGACTAGCGGGAGGGTAAATGAGCAGTTCTTC
CASSQTSGRVNEQFF
>13|.|TRBJ2-2|.|TRBV3-1/TRBV3-2
TGTGCCAGCAGCCCGGGGGACACCGGGGAGCTGTTTTTT
CASSPGDTGELFF
>16|TRBD2|TRBJ2-7|.|TRBV28
TGTGCCAGCAGTTTGGCCCTAGCGGGATCACCCTACGAGCAGTACTTC
CASSLALAGSPYEQYF
>13|.|TRBJ1-2|once|TRBV18
TGTGCCAGCCAATCTAGTGCGGTAGGCGGCTACACCTTC
CASQSSAVGGYTF
>15|TRBD1|TRBJ1-5|.|TRBV30
TGTGCCTGGATAGGGAGGGGGCGAGGCAATCAGCCCCAGCATTTT
CAWIGRGRGNQPQHF
>13|.|TRBJ1-2|.|TRBV6-5
TGTGCCAGCAGAGGGACACGAGTATATGGCTACACCTTC
CASRGTRVYGYTF